The source of this T cell receptor (beta chain) is a study of regulatory T cells in long-lasting Graves disease. Combining iRepertoire HTBI primers with Arm-PCR of CDR3 regions, the authors built TCR beta libraries. TCRdb ran MiXCR on the multiplex PCR reads and lists one entry per CDR3 protein. Of about 620,000 distinct CDR3 sequences in the sample, approximately 15% are singletons; the top ten hold 15% to 20%. Time point described: newly diagnosed GD, antithyroid drugs for less than 3 months. Following extraction of RNA from PBMCs, that RNA was used to make the TCR library. The same sample was also used in a study of T cells in Graves' hyperthyroidism and ophthalmopathy.

This specimen consisted of peripheral blood mononuclear cells (PBMCs), obtained at new diagnosis, from a patient treated with antithyroid drugs. This TCR was sampled from a woman aged 30 to 39 with Graves disease.

CDR3: CSAPIRARGQYGQYF. The DNA of the CDR3 is TGCAGTGCTCCGATTCGGGCCCGGGGCCAATATGGGCAGTACTTC. This rearrangement joins TRBV20-1 to TRBJ2-7; D assignment may be TRBD1 or TRBD2 (5 bases each). The V and J ends lost 5 bases and 9 bases respectively, with 26 bases between them. The CDR3 is made up of 15 amino acids. Germline V CDR1 and CDR2: DFQATT, SNEGSKA (reference sequence).